The 24 T cell receptor beta chains listed next were all sequenced from one sample in a study of CD8+ T cells in alopecia areata. Reverse transcription of extracted RNA yielded cDNA, which provided the sequencing template. Data came from immunoSEQ multiplex PCR; TCRdb stores just in-frame clones and leaves some out. The repertoire consists of some 170,000 clones, with almost 65% occurring once and the leading ten covering around 1.6%. This specimen was CD4+ T cells sorted from blood, taken at week 0. All receptors come from a human donor with alopecia areata.

The V call is TRBV30, the J call TRBJ2-3; a possible D gene is TRBD2 (5 bases). The germline V gene has CDR1 GTSNPN and CDR2 SVGIG (reference sequence). This CDR3 comprises 15 residues. Trimming shortened V by 5 bases and J by 0 bases, and 15 bases separated the two germline ends. The CDR3 spells CAWDRAGGSTDTQYF. The CDR3 DNA follows: TGTGCCTGGGACCGGGCAGGAGGTAGCACAGATACGCAGTATTTT.

The chain carries TRBV9 and TRBJ2-5; D is perhaps TRBD2 (6 bases). The CDR3 contains 14 residues. The germline V gene encodes CDR1 SGDLS and CDR2 YYNGEE. The V and J ends lost 2 bases and 2 bases respectively, with 10 bases between them. Written as DNA, the CDR3 is TGTGCCAGCAGCGTGGGACTTATTCAAGAGACCCAGTACTTC. As protein: CASSVGLIQETQYF.

J is TRBJ2-5 and V is TRBV30; maybe TRBD1 (7 bases). Trimming stripped 3 bases from V and 4 bases from J, with 18 bases between. Germline V gene sequence: CDR1 GTSNPN, CDR2 SVGIG (reference sequence). This CDR3 is built from 15 residues. DNA of the CDR3: TGTGCCTGGAGCCACAAGGGGCAGGGGGGAGAGACCCAGTACTTC. This translates into CAWSHKGQGGETQYF.

The chain carries TRBV5-1 and TRBJ2-3, with TRBD2 matching 8 bases. Germline loops: CDR1 SGHRS, CDR2 YFSETQ. The V and J ends lost 2 bases and 5 bases, in that order; junction bases with no gene match: 7. This CDR3 comprises 15 residues. Here the CDR3 reads CASSFQAGDGDTQYF. The CDR3 DNA is TGCGCCAGCAGCTTTCAAGCGGGGGATGGAGATACGCAGTATTTT. Full variable domain (remainder filled in from reference TRBV5-1 and TRBJ2-3): KAGVTQTPRYLIKTRGQQVTLSCSPISGHRSVSWYQQTPGQGLQFLFEYFSETQRNKGNFPGRFSGRQFSNSRSEMNVSTLELGDSALYLCASSFQAGDGDTQYFGPGTRLTVL.

This clone was seen a few times. This chain joins TRBV25-1 and TRBJ2-7; 7 bases match TRBD2. CDR1 is MGHDK and CDR2 is SYGVNS in the germline V gene. CDR3 size: 11 residues. Trimming took 11 bases from V and 5 from J; bases not matched to a gene: 6. CDR3 region: CACTGGDEQYF. In DNA form, the CDR3 reads TGTGCCTGTACGGGGGGAGACGAGCAGTACTTC.

In its sample, this clone was seen a few times. The gene calls are TRBV29-1 and TRBJ2-5; possibly TRBD2 for D (5 bases). Looked up from germline, CDR1 is SQVTM and CDR2 is ANQGSEA. Trimming cost V 7 bases and J 5 bases, with 11 bases left between them. The CDR3 length is 11 residues. The CDR3 loop reads CSAWRFETQYF. The DNA for the CDR3 is TGCAGCGCTTGGAGGTTCGAGACCCAGTACTTC.

The rearrangement joins TRBV29-1 to TRBJ2-7; the match to TRBD2 covers 11 bases. V lost 6 bases, J lost 7 bases, and 11 bases stayed unmatched. The germline V gene has CDR1 SQVTM and CDR2 ANQGSEA. The CDR3 covers 14 residues. The CDR3 nucleotides are TGCAGCGTACGACTAGCGGGGAGTTCGCGGGAGCAGTACTTC. Translated, it gives CSVRLAGSSREQYF.

The chain combines TRBV10-3 with TRBJ2-7; 8 bases are a match to TRBD1. The CDR3 consists of 15 residues. The germline V gene encodes CDR1 ENHRY and CDR2 SYGVKD. Trimming removed 2 bases from V and 2 bases from J; junction bases left unmatched: 5. This CDR3 is CAISEAGTGAYEQYF. The CDR3 nucleotides are TGTGCCATCAGTGAGGCCGGGACAGGAGCCTACGAGCAGTACTTC.

The chain recombines TRBV29-1 with TRBJ1-1, with 8 bases that match TRBD1. Unmatched junction bases numbered 11, after V lost 7 bases and J lost 4 bases. CDR3 length: 14 residues. Per the germline V gene, CDR1 is SQVTM and CDR2 is ANQGSEA. The CDR3 coding sequence is TGCAGCGCCAAACAAACAGGGGGTACCACTGAAGCTTTCTTT. Encoded protein: CSAKQTGGTTEAFF.

This clone was detected a few times. The chain links TRBV4-2 to TRBJ2-7; no definite D call. Trimming removed 0 bases at V and 2 bases at J, with 11 bases between. The CDR3 spans 15 residues. Germline V gene lookup returns CDR1 LGHNA and CDR2 YNFKEQ. The CDR3 is CASSQDIQLAYEQYF. The DNA for the CDR3 is TGTGCCAGCAGCCAAGATATCCAGCTCGCCTACGAGCAGTACTTC.

This clone was found a few times. The J gene is TRBJ2-4, the V gene TRBV5-5; no clear D. Trimming left V 3 bases short and J 5 bases short, with 15 bases between. The germline gives CDR1 SGHKS, CDR2 YYEKEE (reference sequence). The CDR3 totals 15 residues. For the CDR3, the DNA is TGTGCCAGCAGCTCTCCGAGGACGGTAGAAAACATTCAGTACTTC. As protein: CASSSPRTVENIQYF.

The chain carries TRBV2 and TRBJ2-1; TRBD2 matches at 9 bases. Unmatched junction bases numbered 1, after V lost 4 bases and J lost 0 bases. In germline, CDR1 is SNHLY, CDR2 FYNNEI. The CDR3 consists of 15 residues. CDR3 protein: CASSASGASYNEQFF. Here the CDR3 DNA reads TGTGCCAGCAGTGCTAGCGGGGCCTCCTACAATGAGCAGTTCTTC.

The chain carries TRBV2 and TRBJ2-7; D tentatively reads TRBD1 or TRBD2 (5 bases each). This CDR3 comprises 12 residues. The V gene lost 1 base and the J gene lost 7 bases, with 8 bases spanning the gap. CDR1 and CDR2 (germline): SNHLY, FYNNEI. Here the CDR3 reads CASSEDRTEQYF. The DNA of the CDR3 is TGTGCCAGCAGTGAAGACAGGACTGAGCAGTACTTC.

V gene TRBV9 combines with J gene TRBJ2-1; D remains ambiguous. The CDR3 covers 16 residues. Germline V gene sequence: CDR1 SGDLS, CDR2 YYNGEE. Trimming cost V 4 bases and J 0 bases, with 14 bases left between them. The CDR3 DNA follows: TGTGCCAGCAGCAACCGGGCCTGGGGCTCCTACAATGAGCAGTTCTTC. Residues: CASSNRAWGSYNEQFF.

The chain joins TRBV2 to TRBJ2-5; no firm D call. The ends were cut back, 4 bases at V and 4 bases at J, with 13 bases in the middle. CDR3 length: 14 amino acids. CDR1 and CDR2 (germline): SNHLY, FYNNEI. CDR3 DNA sequence: TGTGCCAGCAGTGGAAATGGCGGTTCAGAGACCCAGTACTTC. Amino acid sequence: CASSGNGGSETQYF. Drawing the rest from reference TRBV2 and TRBJ2-5, the complete variable domain is EPEVTQTPSHQVTQMGQEVILRCVPISNHLYFYWYRQILGQKVEFLVSFYNNEISEKSEIFDDQFSVERPDGSNFTLKIRSTKLEDSAMYFCASSGNGGSETQYFGPGTRLLVL.

The CDR3 DNA reads as TGTGCCAGCAGCTTAGGGGGGAACGATGAGCAGTTCTTC. It specifies CASSLGGNDEQFF. This chain connects TRBV7-7 to TRBJ2-1, with D tentatively TRBD1 or TRBD2 (5 bases each). Trimming took 1 base from V and 8 from J, leaving 9 bases between them. Looked up from germline, CDR1 is SSHAT and CDR2 is FNYEAQ (reference sequence). CDR3 length equals 13 residues.

The chain couples TRBV2 to TRBJ2-3; tentative D call: TRBD1 (6 bases). The CDR3 sequence is 13 residues long. Trimming cost V 5 bases and J 4 bases, with 10 bases left between them. The V gene's germline CDR1 is SNHLY and CDR2 FYNNEI. The CDR3: CASSKDRADTQYF. The DNA for the CDR3 is TGTGCCAGCAGTAAGGACAGAGCAGATACGCAGTATTTT.

This chain uses TRBV14 with TRBJ2-1, with D unresolved. Germline values: CDR1 SGHDN, CDR2 FVKESK. The V gene lost 0 bases and the J gene lost 4 bases, with 13 bases spanning the gap. The CDR3 is 16 residues long. The CDR3 coding sequence is TGTGCCAGCAGCCAAGAACGAGTTCCACCGTACAATGAGCAGTTCTTC. Its translation is CASSQERVPPYNEQFF.

J is TRBJ1-1 and V is TRBV29-1; no reliable D call. CDR1 SQVTM and CDR2 ANQGSEA come from the germline V gene. Trimming shortened V by 6 bases and J by 1 base, and 9 bases separated the two germline ends. The CDR3 runs to 12 residues. CDR3 residues: CSVLIANTEAFF. DNA of the CDR3: TGCAGCGTCCTGATCGCGAACACTGAAGCTTTCTTT.

The genes are TRBV6-5 and TRBJ1-1; possible D gene TRBD1, 6 bases. Germline V gene data show CDR1 as MNHEY and CDR2 as SVGAGI. Trimming removed 5 bases at V and 1 base at J, with 8 bases between. This CDR3 comprises 13 residues. CDR3 sequence reads: CASSKTGNTEAFF. Here the CDR3 DNA reads TGTGCCAGCAGTAAGACAGGGAACACTGAAGCTTTCTTT.

V is TRBV20-1 and J is TRBJ2-3; the D is unclear. The CDR3 sequence is 10 residues long. Per germline, CDR1 DFQATT and CDR2 SNEGSKA (reference sequence). Between the trimmed V and J ends, which lost 6 bases and 3 bases, there was a span of 4 bases. The CDR3 is CSAWTDTQYF. Written as DNA, the CDR3 is TGCAGTGCCTGGACAGATACGCAGTATTTT.

The CDR3 DNA follows: TGTGCCAGCAGCGTACTTCCCTCCAACACTGAAGCTTTCTTT. The encoded protein is CASSVLPSNTEAFF. This chain uses TRBV9 with TRBJ1-1; D uncertain. The V and J ends lost 1 base and 2 bases respectively, with 9 bases between them. Germline V gives CDR1 SGDLS, CDR2 YYNGEE. The CDR3 has 14 amino acids.

The chain uses TRBV11-2 and TRBJ2-7, with 7 bases aligning to TRBD1. The V segment lost 0 bases and the J segment 2 bases; nucleotides outside the gene matches: 4. The CDR3 sequence is 15 residues long. The germline CDR1 and CDR2 sequences are SGHAT and FQNNGV. CDR3 in DNA: TGTGCCAGCAGCTTAGATTTACAGGGGACCTACGAGCAGTACTTC. Translated, it gives CASSLDLQGTYEQYF. The whole variable domain, remainder taken from reference TRBV11-2 and TRBJ2-7, is EAGVAQSPRYKIIEKRQSVAFWCNPISGHATLYWYQQILGQGPKLLIQFQNNGVVDDSQLPKDRFSAERLKGVDSTLKIQPAKLEDSAVYLCASSLDLQGTYEQYFGPGTRLTVT.

The count of this clone is one. The chain couples TRBV5-1 to TRBJ1-2; a weak D match, TRBD1 (6 bases). CDR1 is SGHRS, CDR2 YFSETQ, per germline. The CDR3 totals 14 residues. V dropped 5 bases and J dropped 4 bases, with 15 bases sitting between them. The CDR3 sequence is CASRLNEGGYGYTF. In nucleotides, the CDR3 is TGCGCCAGCAGATTGAATGAGGGGGGCTATGGCTACACCTTC.